The 7 T cell receptor beta chains presented below share a single source sample, sequenced in a study of T cell changes during pregnancy in multiple sclerosis. Produced via immunoSEQ multiplex PCR; TCRdb's table is partial and in-frame only. The sample contains roughly 80,000 clones, about 92% of which appear only once. Source: peripheral blood, taken before pregnancy. The receptors shown here come from a female donor with multiple sclerosis, enrolled in a pregnancy study.

V and J are TRBV19 and TRBJ2-3; 15 bases agree with TRBD2. From germline, CDR1 is LNHDA and CDR2 SQIVND (reference sequence). V dropped 9 bases and J dropped 6; count of bases not matched to a gene: 1. This CDR3 is built from 13 residues. The CDR3: CASGTSGRDTQYF. The DNA for the CDR3 is TGTGCCAGCGGGACTAGCGGGAGGGATACGCAGTATTTT.

V usage is TRBV7-2 and J usage is TRBJ2-3; D is uncertain. The CDR3 runs 13 residues. Trimming took 1 base from V and 2 from J, leaving 4 bases between them. Germline V gene lookup returns CDR1 SGHTA and CDR2 FQGNSA. CDR3 loop: CASSLGLTDTQYF. The CDR3 region has the DNA TGTGCCAGCAGCTTAGGGCTCACAGATACGCAGTATTTT.

The chain uses TRBV5-4 and TRBJ1-5; TRBD1 matches 7 bases. The ends lost 4 bases at V and 3 bases at J; junction bases unmatched: 4. Germline loops: CDR1 SGHNT, CDR2 YYREEE (reference sequence). This CDR3 is 14 amino acids long. The CDR3 reads CASSLQGSNQPQHF. CDR3 in DNA: TGTGCCAGCAGCCTACAGGGGTCCAATCAGCCCCAGCATTTT.

J is TRBJ2-7 and V is TRBV6-6; 9 bases match TRBD1. The CDR3 length is 14 residues. Germline values: CDR1 MNHNY, CDR2 SVGAGI (reference sequence). V lost 7 bases, J lost 0 bases, and 4 bases stayed unmatched. The CDR3 reads CASNLQGASYEQYF. The CDR3 nucleotides read TGTGCCAGCAACCTACAGGGGGCCTCCTACGAGCAGTACTTC.

The V call is TRBV7-9, the J call TRBJ2-5, with D possibly matching TRBD1 (7 bases). Trimming took off 2 bases at V and 2 bases at J, with 12 bases between the two ends. The CDR3 loop spans 15 amino acids. Per the germline V gene, CDR1 is SEHNR and CDR2 is FQNEAQ (reference sequence). The CDR3 DNA follows: TGTGCCAGCAGCTTATGGGCGGGACAGCAAGAGACCCAGTACTTC. This encodes CASSLWAGQQETQYF.

The chain's CDR3 is CASRGSDSGSEQYF. The CDR3 DNA is TGTGCCAGCAGGGGATCTGATAGCGGTAGCGAGCAGTACTTC. The chain joins TRBV25-1 to TRBJ2-7; D possibly corresponds to TRBD2 (6 bases). This CDR3 contains 14 residues. Trimming pared 6 bases from V and 6 bases from J, leaving 18 bases between. Germline V gives CDR1 MGHDK, CDR2 SYGVNS.

The rearrangement joins TRBV6-5 to TRBJ2-1, with a weak D call TRBD2 (5 bases). The V and J ends lost 2 bases and 6 bases respectively, with 8 bases between them. The CDR3 is 13 residues long. Germline V gives CDR1 MNHEY, CDR2 SVGAGI. The CDR3 sequence: CASSYGLSNEQFF. Here the CDR3 DNA reads TGTGCCAGCAGTTACGGACTTTCCAATGAGCAGTTCTTC.